These 19 T cell receptor beta chains were sequenced from one sample in a study of T-cell reconstitution after alpha-beta-depleted transplantation in children. As it was prepared, the TCRbeta library received unique molecular identifiers. TCRdb reprocessed the PCR reads via MiXCR and lists one record per CDR3 protein. This table has about 600,000 distinct CDR3 sequences, around 13% appearing once. Sequenced here: PBMCs, mostly from graft donor cells, sampled 360 days after TCRalphabeta/CD19-depleted stem cell transplant. The receptors were gathered from a male patient under 18 who had a stem cell transplant for acute myeloid leukemia, so the T cells may come from the graft donor.

A few counts support this clonotype. The J gene is TRBJ2-5, the V gene TRBV4-1; TRBD2 matches at 10 bases. Trimming removed 3 bases from V and 5 bases from J; junction bases left unmatched: 9. The CDR3 totals 16 residues. Per the germline V gene, CDR1 is MGHRA and CDR2 is YSYEKL. CDR3 sequence (DNA): TGCGCCAGCAGCCATGACCTAGCGGGAGTAGGGGAGACCCAGTACTTC. Translation: CASSHDLAGVGETQYF.

This clonotype was counted ten times or more. J is TRBJ2-1 and V is TRBV20-1; possibly TRBD2 for D (6 bases). The CDR3 contains 15 residues. V was cut by 3 bases and J by 9 bases, with 21 bases left in between. In germline, CDR1 is DFQATT, CDR2 SNEGSKA (reference sequence). In DNA, the CDR3 is TGCAGTGCTAGTGGGGGGTGGGAGACCAGGCCTGAGCAGTTCTTC. Protein sequence: CSASGGWETRPEQFF.

This clonotype was seen more than once but under ten times. The rearrangement joins TRBV6-5 to TRBJ1-5, with D tentatively TRBD1 (6 bases). V was clipped by 4 bases and J by 0 bases, with 7 bases between them. The CDR3 has 14 amino acids. Germline CDR1 reads MNHEY; CDR2 reads SVGAGI. In DNA, the CDR3 is TGTGCCAGCAGTTGGACAGATAGCAATCAGCCCCAGCATTTT. Translated, it gives CASSWTDSNQPQHF.

This clonotype was seen many times. CDR3 nucleotides: TGTGCCAGCAGTCGACCGGGACTAGCGGGACCGAACACCGGGGAGCTGTTTTTT. Translating it yields CASSRPGLAGPNTGELFF. The V call is TRBV11-1, the J call TRBJ2-2, with 13 bases fitting TRBD2. The V gene end was trimmed by 6 bases and the J gene end by 0 bases; junction bases not matched to a gene: 7. Germline assignment: CDR1 SGHAT and CDR2 FQDESV (reference sequence). The CDR3 covers 18 residues.

The V and J genes are TRBV29-1 and TRBJ2-5; tentatively, D is TRBD2 (5 bases). V lost 4 bases to trimming and J lost 5 bases, with 11 bases between them. This CDR3 has 12 residues. Germline loops: CDR1 SQVTM, CDR2 ANQGSEA. CDR3 in amino acids: CSVVPRAETQYF. Written as DNA, the CDR3 is TGCAGCGTTGTCCCGAGGGCCGAGACCCAGTACTTC. Variable domain in full (rest from reference TRBV29-1 and TRBJ2-5): SAVISQKPSRDICQRGTSLTIQCQVDSQVTMMFWYRQQPGQSLTLIATANQGSEATYESGFVIDKFPISRPNLTFSTLTVSNMSPEDSSIYLCSVVPRAETQYFGPGTRLLVL.

This clonotype has more than one count but fewer than ten. The CDR3 sequence: CASSGTGLLETEAFF. CDR3 nucleotide sequence: TGTGCCAGCAGCGGGACAGGCCTACTGGAGACTGAAGCTTTCTTT. This chain connects TRBV5-6 to TRBJ1-1; 8 positions match TRBD1. CDR3 length: 15 amino acids. V was clipped by 4 bases and J by 5 bases; unmatched bases: 10. Germline CDR1 reads SGHDT; CDR2 reads YYEEEE.

The J gene is TRBJ2-2, the V gene TRBV4-3, with 8 bases identical to TRBD2. Germline V CDR1 and CDR2: LGHNA, YSLEER. The CDR3 runs 18 residues. V lost 4 bases, J lost 2 bases, and 12 bases stayed unmatched. The chain's CDR3 is CASSLRRAGGLNTGELFF. The CDR3 bases are TGCGCCAGCAGCCTACGGCGGGCGGGAGGTCTAAACACCGGGGAGCTGTTTTTT.

The sample holds a few counts of this clonotype. The V and J genes are TRBV25-1 and TRBJ1-6; possible D gene TRBD1, 5 bases. V was shortened by 5 bases and J by 7 bases, with 15 bases between the two germline ends. Germline V gene sequence: CDR1 MGHDK, CDR2 SYGVNS. This CDR3 has 15 amino acids. CDR3 bases: TGTGCCAGCAGTCTCCGCAGGGTGGGGAATTCACCCCTCCACTTT. Protein product: CASSLRRVGNSPLHF.

The rearrangement joins TRBV29-1 to TRBJ1-1; D unclear. The germline CDR1 and CDR2 sequences are SQVTM and ANQGSEA. Trimming removed 2 bases at V and 1 base at J, with 14 bases between. CDR3 length: 15 amino acids. CDR3 in DNA: TGCAGCGTTGAATTCCTCGGCTTACCGAACACTGAAGCTTTCTTT. It specifies CSVEFLGLPNTEAFF.

The chain combines TRBV27 with TRBJ2-5; 8 nucleotides agree with TRBD2. This CDR3 comprises 17 residues. The J segment lost 4 bases and the V segment lost 5 bases, leaving 15 bases of the junction unmatched. CDR1 MNHEY and CDR2 SMNVEV come from the germline V gene (reference sequence). CDR3 sequence reads: CASSHAVAGRGRETQYF. CDR3 sequence (DNA): TGTGCCAGCAGTCACGCCGTAGCGGGACGCGGTAGAGAGACCCAGTACTTC.

This clonotype has a handful of counts. The chain couples TRBV28 to TRBJ2-1; 15 nucleotides agree with TRBD2. J was trimmed by 6 bases and V by 1 base; bases with no gene match: 13. CDR1 is MDHEN, CDR2 SYDVKM, per germline. The CDR3 extends over 20 amino acids. CDR3 loop: CASSLSFWTSGRVHGNEQFF. The CDR3 region has the DNA TGTGCCAGCAGTTTATCCTTTTGGACTAGCGGGAGGGTCCATGGCAATGAGCAGTTCTTC.

This chain connects TRBV6-2 or TRBV6-3 to TRBJ2-7, with TRBD2 matching 8 bases. The CDR3 is 14 residues long. Germline V CDR1 and CDR2: MNHEY, SVGEGT. The junction had 5 bases not matched to a gene; V was cut back by 7 bases and J by 0 bases. This CDR3 is CASITSGSSYEQYF. CDR3 nucleotides: TGTGCCAGCATCACAAGCGGGAGCTCCTACGAGCAGTACTTC.

The chain recombines TRBV21-1 with TRBJ1-5; the tabulated D call, TRBD1, remains unverified against the DNA. TRBV21-1 is a known pseudogene. CDR3 length: 20 residues. CDR3 in DNA: TGTGCCAGCAGCCCGAAGGGCCCAGGGGGCGAACTGAAAAGCAATCAGCCCCAGCATTTT. It codes for CASSPKGPGGELKSNQPQHF.

The rearrangement links TRBV12-3 or TRBV12-4 to TRBJ2-5, with 10 nucleotides matching TRBD2. V was pared by 6 bases and J by 5 bases, with 18 bases of the junction left unmatched. The CDR3 is made up of 18 amino acids. CDR3 DNA sequence: TGTGCCAGCAGCCCAAGGGGCACTAGCGGGATCGGGCGGGAGACCCAGTACTTC. Translation: CASSPRGTSGIGRETQYF.

This clonotype was detected ten times or more. This chain uses TRBV4-3 with TRBJ2-1; 12 nucleotides align to TRBD2. The J segment lost 7 bases and the V segment lost 0 bases, leaving 7 bases of the junction unmatched. Germline CDR1 and CDR2: LGHNA and YSLEER. This CDR3 comprises 17 residues. CDR3 bases: TGCGCCAGCAGCCAAGAAAGACTAGCGGGAGTGCCGAATGAGCAGTTCTTC. Amino acids: CASSQERLAGVPNEQFF.

V is TRBV4-2 and J is TRBJ2-7; D is undetermined. This CDR3 spans 13 amino acids. Trimming cost V 0 bases and J 3 bases, with 6 bases left between them. Germline CDR1 reads LGHNA; CDR2 reads YNFKEQ. The CDR3 DNA is TGTGCCAGCAGCCAAGAAGGGATCTACGAGCAGTACTTC. Protein product: CASSQEGIYEQYF.

The V call is TRBV24-1, the J call TRBJ2-6, with 8 bases aligning to TRBD1. Trimming at V came to 4 bases and at J to 4 bases, leaving 2 bases not matched to a gene. The CDR3 runs 15 residues. The germline V gene has CDR1 KGHDR and CDR2 SFDVKD. The CDR3 is CATSDRGPGANVLTF. As DNA, the CDR3 is TGTGCCACCAGTGACAGGGGGCCAGGGGCCAACGTCCTGACTTTC.

This clonotype was seen a handful of times. The rearrangement links TRBV28 to TRBJ1-5; unclear D gene. Germline values: CDR1 MDHEN, CDR2 SYDVKM. V gave up 5 bases and J gave up 5 bases, with 4 bases separating them. The CDR3 length is 11 residues. The CDR3 region is CASSDHQPQHF. CDR3 sequence (DNA): TGTGCCAGCAGTGATCATCAGCCCCAGCATTTT.

This clonotype was recorded at least ten times. CDR3 amino acids: CSVPTGGSQETQYF. CDR3 coding DNA: TGCAGCGTCCCTACCGGCGGTAGTCAAGAGACCCAGTACTTC. This chain uses TRBV29-1 with TRBJ2-5, with D uncertain. CDR1 and CDR2 from the germline V gene are SQVTM and ANQGSEA. This CDR3 contains 14 residues. Trimming cost V 6 bases and J 2 bases, with 16 bases left between them.